This TCR beta chain was recorded in a study of PD-L1 blockade in urothelial cancer. Only in-frame clones appear in the TCRdb table, and some are missing; sequencing was by immunoSEQ multiplex PCR. This sample has nearly 45,000 clones, with 88% found just once. Time point of the sample: pretreatment peripheral blood. V gave up 7 bases and J gave up 3 bases; unmatched junction bases: 6. CDR1 and CDR2 from the germline V gene are SQVTM and ANQGSEA. The length of the CDR3 is 15 residues. Sequencing was performed on PBMCs, taken around atezolizumab (anti-PD-L1) treatment. The rearrangement links TRBV29-1 to TRBJ2-6; 10 bases map to TRBD1. This receptor was identified in a donor at least 40 years old with urothelial cancer. The CDR3 region has the DNA TGCAGCGGCTTGGGACAGGGGAGTGGGGCCAACGTCCTGACTTTC. Translation: CSGLGQGSGANVLTF.